The entry below describes one T cell receptor (beta chain). Its antigen is unknown. This sample is part of a study of T cell responses to AZD1222 COVID-19 vaccine. Across the whole study: Second-dose intervals of approximately 4 or approximately 12 weeks were pooled. Points from the study as a whole: Rises in breadth and depth of Spike-specific TCRs came after two AZD1222 doses. Donors were mostly white British, more females; clonal diversity possibly underestimated. Nearly half of spike-specific TCRs reportedly target variant regions that are unmutated in the B.1.351 and B.1.1.7 variants.

Data came from immunoSEQ multiplex PCR; TCRdb stores just in-frame clones and leaves some out. Among fewer than 120,000 clones, around 92% were seen once, and the ten largest hold approximately 8%. The sequence was collected from an adult in good health. This material consisted of peripheral blood, taken on day 0 of AZD1222 vaccination.

The chain's CDR3 is CASSPQQNCSGNTIYF. CDR3 bases: TGTGCCAGTAGTCCGCAGCAGAACTGCTCTGGAAACACCATATATTTT. The chain carries TRBV19 and TRBJ1-3; D is unclear. CDR1 is LNHDA and CDR2 is SQIVND in the germline V gene (reference sequence). Trimming removed 5 bases at V and 0 bases at J, with 14 bases between. CDR3 size: 16 residues.